The 8 T cell receptor beta chains given below trace back to one sample, sequenced in a study of shared clonotypes between healthy human individuals. CD45RO-negative CD8 cells positively selected for CCR7 made up the naive population, which excluded terminally differentiated effector memory CD45RA+ cells. Clones were read by immunoSEQ multiplex PCR, and TCRdb kept only the in-frame ones, dropping some. The sample lists around 610,000 clones, approximately 96% occurring once. Material: naive CD8+ T cells sorted from blood. Receptor source: a woman between 25 and 40 years old in good health.

The V call is TRBV13, the J call TRBJ2-1; tentatively, D is TRBD2 (6 bases). The CDR3 runs to 13 residues. Germline CDR1 PRHDT, CDR2 FYEKMQ (reference sequence). Trimming pared 7 bases from V and 4 bases from J, leaving 11 bases between. CDR3 amino acids: CASKDSGYNEQFF. The DNA for the CDR3 is TGTGCCAGCAAGGATAGCGGTTACAATGAGCAGTTCTTC.

The chain has TRBV25-1 and TRBJ2-3, with D perhaps TRBD2 (5 bases). This CDR3 contains 16 residues. V gave up 6 bases and J gave up 0 bases, with 16 bases separating them. The V gene's germline CDR1 is MGHDK and CDR2 SYGVNS. DNA of the CDR3: TGTGCCAGCAGGGGCGGGTACCGGGAAAGCACAGATACGCAGTATTTT. Amino acids: CASRGGYRESTDTQYF. The whole variable domain, filled in from reference TRBV25-1 and TRBJ2-3, reads EADIYQTPRYLVIGTGKKITLECSQTMGHDKMYWYQQDPGMELHLIHYSYGVNSTEKGDLSSESTVSRIRTEHFPLTLESARPSHTSQYLCASRGGYRESTDTQYFGPGTRLTVL.

This chain connects TRBV9 to TRBJ2-7, with D possibly being TRBD1 or TRBD2 (6 bases each). Trimming stripped 0 bases from V and 7 bases from J, with 14 bases between. The CDR3 has 14 residues. Germline loops: CDR1 SGDLS, CDR2 YYNGEE. The DNA for the CDR3 is TGTGCCAGCAGCGTAGCCCAAGGGGGGCAGGAGCAGTACTTC. Translated: CASSVAQGGQEQYF.

The V gene is TRBV28, the J gene TRBJ2-5; no firm D call. This CDR3 region has 15 residues. Germline V gene lookup returns CDR1 MDHEN and CDR2 SYDVKM. Trimming took 6 bases from V and 5 from J, leaving 19 bases between them. The CDR3 is CASSRMSVNWETQYF. The DNA for the CDR3 is TGTGCCAGCAGCCGGATGAGCGTAAACTGGGAGACCCAGTACTTC.

The genes are TRBV28 and TRBJ1-4; D remains unclear. Per the germline V gene, CDR1 is MDHEN and CDR2 is SYDVKM. The CDR3 loop spans 15 amino acids. V was pared by 1 base and J by 3 bases, with 9 bases between. Here the CDR3 DNA reads TGTGCCAGCAGTTTATTTGGGTCGGCTAATGAAAAACTGTTTTTT. It codes for CASSLFGSANEKLFF.

Notes on this clone: Other DNA variants within this sample encode the same CDR3. V gene TRBV27 combines with J gene TRBJ2-7; 10 positions agree with TRBD2. In germline, CDR1 is MNHEY, CDR2 SMNVEV (reference sequence). CDR3 length: 13 amino acids. V was clipped by 6 bases and J by 3 bases; unmatched bases: 2. The CDR3 region has the DNA TGTGCCAGCAGGTCTAGCGGGAGCTACGAGCAGTACTTC. Translation: CASRSSGSYEQYF.

The rearrangement links TRBV27 to TRBJ1-2; no definite D call. The CDR3 consists of 14 residues. Germline assignment: CDR1 MNHEY and CDR2 SMNVEV (reference sequence). The ends were cut back, 7 bases at V and 4 bases at J, with 16 bases in the middle. This CDR3 reads CASTDMGGSYGYTF. The CDR3 coding sequence is TGTGCCAGCACGGATATGGGAGGGTCCTATGGCTACACCTTC.

The chain is built from TRBV19 and TRBJ1-1, with a tentative D call TRBD1 (5 bases). Trimming cost V 9 bases and J 5 bases, with 13 bases left between them. The germline CDR1 and CDR2 sequences are LNHDA and SQIVND (reference sequence). The CDR3 is made up of 12 amino acids. The CDR3 loop reads CASTGPGTEAFF. As DNA, the CDR3 is TGTGCCAGCACGGGGCCTGGGACTGAAGCTTTCTTT.